Shown below are 25 T cell receptor beta chains from a single sample sequenced in a study of PD-L1 blockade in urothelial cancer. Sequencing used immunoSEQ multiplex PCR; TCRdb keeps in-frame clones, though not all of them. This sample has 35,000 to 45,000 clones, with roughly a third found just once. Here the sequenced sample was tumor tissue, taken before atezolizumab (anti-PD-L1) treatment. The receptors shown here come from a man in his sixties with urothelial cancer.

The chain combines TRBV11-3 with TRBJ2-5, with no clear D. V was shortened by 2 bases and J by 5 bases, with 12 bases between the two germline ends. The CDR3 loop spans 14 amino acids. The germline CDR1 and CDR2 sequences are SGHNT and YENEEA. CDR3 DNA: TGTGCCAGCAGCTTAATAAGCGACCGGGAGACCCAGTACTTC. Translation: CASSLISDRETQYF.

This clone turned up a few times. V and J are TRBV18 and TRBJ2-1, with D possibly TRBD1 on 6 matching bases. This CDR3 spans 15 amino acids. Looked up from germline, CDR1 is KGHSH and CDR2 is LQKENI. V dropped 3 bases and J dropped 2 bases, with 11 bases sitting between them. The CDR3 spells CASSPQGRTYNEQFF. Here the CDR3 DNA reads TGTGCCAGCTCACCGCAGGGGCGTACCTACAATGAGCAGTTCTTC.

There are a few counts of this clone. The rearrangement joins TRBV11-3 to TRBJ1-2; no clear D gene. CDR3 size: 14 residues. CDR1 and CDR2 from the germline V gene are SGHNT and YENEEA. Trimming took off 2 bases at V and 0 bases at J, with 7 bases between the two ends. The CDR3 coding sequence is TGTGCCAGCAGCTTAACTCAAGCTAACTATGGCTACACCTTC. This encodes CASSLTQANYGYTF.

This chain uses TRBV5-1 with TRBJ2-1; 10 positions match TRBD2. This CDR3 region has 15 residues. CDR1 is SGHRS, CDR2 YFSETQ, per germline. The trim removed 5 bases at V and 2 bases at J, leaving 4 bases unmatched. In DNA, the CDR3 is TGCGCCAGCAGTACCCTAGCGGGGGCCTACAATGAGCAGTTCTTC. Residues: CASSTLAGAYNEQFF.

V usage is TRBV18 and J usage is TRBJ2-5; D gene uncertain. This CDR3 contains 13 residues. V lost 4 bases and J lost 7, with 13 bases in between. Germline CDR1 reads KGHSH; CDR2 reads LQKENI. The CDR3 spells CASSLGNFGTQYF. In nucleotides, the CDR3 is TGTGCCAGCTCACTTGGCAATTTTGGGACCCAGTACTTC.

The V gene is TRBV5-1, the J gene TRBJ2-7; 10 nucleotides agree with TRBD1. The CDR3 loop spans 14 amino acids. Unmatched junction bases numbered 3, after V lost 1 base and J lost 5 bases. In germline, CDR1 is SGHRS, CDR2 YFSETQ. The CDR3, as DNA: TGCGCCAGCAGCTTGACTGGGACAGGGGACGAGCAGTACTTC. This encodes CASSLTGTGDEQYF.

The rearrangement links TRBV5-1 to TRBJ2-7; a weak D match, TRBD2 (5 bases). This CDR3 is built from 14 residues. The V gene's germline CDR1 is SGHRS and CDR2 YFSETQ. V was shortened by 4 bases and J by 2 bases, with 13 bases between the two germline ends. CDR3 in amino acids: CASSQTTGTYEQYF. The CDR3, as DNA: TGCGCCAGCAGCCAAACGACCGGGACCTACGAGCAGTACTTC. Based on the CDR3 plus reference TRBV5-1 and TRBJ2-7, the full variable domain is KAGVTQTPRYLIKTRGQQVTLSCSPISGHRSVSWYQQTPGQGLQFLFEYFSETQRNKGNFPGRFSGRQFSNSRSEMNVSTLELGDSALYLCASSQTTGTYEQYFGPGTRLTVT.

This clone was counted a few times. The DNA for the CDR3 is TGTGCCAGCAGTTTAGACCTCCGGGGGGCTTTCTTT. Residues: CASSLDLRGAFF. The V call is TRBV28, the J call TRBJ1-1; the D gene is possibly TRBD1 (5 bases). Deletions cut 2 bases from V and 11 bases from J, with 12 bases between. The CDR3 runs 12 residues. Germline V gives CDR1 MDHEN, CDR2 SYDVKM.

This clone was recorded many times. The rearrangement uses TRBV9 and TRBJ1-6; the D is unclear. The CDR3 length is 12 residues. Germline V gene lookup returns CDR1 SGDLS and CDR2 YYNGEE. The V and J ends lost 5 bases and 10 bases respectively, with 10 bases between them. This chain's CDR3 is CASSDGNSPLHF. The CDR3 DNA follows: TGTGCCAGCAGTGACGGGAACTCACCCCTCCACTTT.

This clone was detected only a few times. The chain links TRBV6-8 to TRBJ1-2; 7 bases match TRBD1. V gave up 5 bases and J gave up 4 bases; unmatched junction bases: 10. CDR1 is MNHGY, CDR2 SAAAGT, per germline. CDR3 length: 15 amino acids. As DNA, the CDR3 is TGTGCCAGCAGTCCTCCGGGACAGATTTTCTATGGCTACACCTTC. It yields the protein CASSPPGQIFYGYTF.

This clone has a handful of counts. The chain couples TRBV4-1 to TRBJ1-2; D possibly corresponds to TRBD1 (5 bases). The CDR3 runs 16 residues. Germline V lookup: CDR1 MGHRA, CDR2 YSYEKL. Trimming stripped 4 bases from V and 0 bases from J, with 15 bases between. The CDR3 region is CASSPGGAGSNYGYTF. Here the CDR3 DNA reads TGCGCCAGCAGCCCCGGCGGGGCAGGGTCTAACTATGGCTACACCTTC.

In this sample, this clone turned up many times. The V and J genes are TRBV11-3 and TRBJ2-5, with D maybe TRBD1 (6 bases). CDR1 and CDR2 from the germline V gene are SGHNT and YENEEA. Trimming removed 5 bases at V and 4 bases at J, with 20 bases between. This CDR3 contains 16 residues. Here the CDR3 reads CASSIKQGREGETQYF. The CDR3 DNA is TGTGCCAGCAGCATTAAACAGGGTAGGGAAGGAGAGACCCAGTACTTC.

This chain connects TRBV19 to TRBJ2-7; D ambiguous. The CDR3 has 14 amino acids. Trimming removed 5 bases at V and 2 bases at J, with 13 bases between. Germline values: CDR1 LNHDA, CDR2 SQIVND (reference sequence). The CDR3 protein is CASSQITDPYEQYF. In DNA form, the CDR3 reads TGTGCCAGTAGTCAAATTACGGACCCCTACGAGCAGTACTTC.

This clone was seen a handful of times. The chain combines TRBV6-8 with TRBJ2-3; D remains unclear. Germline assignment: CDR1 MNHGY and CDR2 SAAAGT. V shed 5 bases and J shed 4 bases, with 10 bases lying between them. The CDR3 runs to 13 residues. The CDR3 sequence: CASSTLFPDTQYF. For the CDR3, the DNA is TGTGCCAGCAGTACTCTTTTCCCAGATACGCAGTATTTT.

This chain joins TRBV18 and TRBJ1-1; no clear D. Trimming took off 7 bases at V and 0 bases at J, with 9 bases between the two ends. CDR1 KGHSH and CDR2 LQKENI come from the germline V gene. The CDR3 has 13 amino acids. CDR3 sequence: CASLPTLNTEAFF. Written as DNA, the CDR3 is TGTGCCAGCTTGCCGACATTGAACACTGAAGCTTTCTTT.

The V gene is TRBV5-1, the J gene TRBJ1-3; TRBD1 is a possible D gene (6 bases). The CDR3 sequence is 16 residues long. The germline V gene encodes CDR1 SGHRS and CDR2 YFSETQ. The V end was cut by 4 bases, the J end by 1 base, with 15 bases between. CDR3 nucleotides: TGCGCCAGCAGCCCAGATGCCAGGGGATCTGGAAACACCATATATTTT. This sequence encodes CASSPDARGSGNTIYF.

The V call is TRBV28, the J call TRBJ1-5; 8 bases line up with TRBD1. CDR1 is MDHEN and CDR2 is SYDVKM in the germline V gene. Unmatched junction bases numbered 12, after V lost 5 bases and J lost 9 bases. The CDR3 has 15 residues. The CDR3 bases are TGTGCCAGCAGTATAGACCGGACAGGGTCCGCGCCCCAGCATTTT. This translates into CASSIDRTGSAPQHF.

This clone was picked up a small number of times. CDR3 residues: CATIGDTGELFF. DNA of the CDR3: TGTGCAACTATAGGGGACACCGGGGAGCTGTTTTTT. The rearrangement uses TRBV6-8 and TRBJ2-2; D is possibly TRBD1 (5 bases). Germline V gives CDR1 MNHGY, CDR2 SAAAGT. The CDR3 totals 12 residues.

The CDR3 nucleotides read TGTGCCTGGAGTTGGGGCGGACAGGGACGGGAGACCCAGTACTTC. Translated, it gives CAWSWGGQGRETQYF. V usage is TRBV30 and J usage is TRBJ2-5; TRBD1 matches 8 bases. V was clipped by 2 bases and J by 5 bases; unmatched bases: 10. The germline V gene encodes CDR1 GTSNPN and CDR2 SVGIG (reference sequence). This CDR3 is 15 amino acids long. The full variable domain, with the rest looked up from reference TRBV30 and TRBJ2-5, is SQTIHQWPATLVQPVGSPLSLECTVEGTSNPNLYWYRQAAGRGLQLLFYSVGIGQISSEVPQNLSASRPQDRQFILSSKKLLLSDSGFYLCAWSWGGQGRETQYFGPGTRLLVL.

This chain links TRBV5-1 with TRBJ1-3; D is uncertain. The CDR3 has 15 amino acids. Germline assignment: CDR1 SGHRS and CDR2 YFSETQ. The V and J ends lost 7 bases and 4 bases respectively, with 18 bases between them. The CDR3 bases are TGCGCCAGCCAACGGGAACGGAGTCAGGGAAACACCATATATTTT. It codes for CASQRERSQGNTIYF. Full variable domain (remainder filled in from reference TRBV5-1 and TRBJ1-3): KAGVTQTPRYLIKTRGQQVTLSCSPISGHRSVSWYQQTPGQGLQFLFEYFSETQRNKGNFPGRFSGRQFSNSRSEMNVSTLELGDSALYLCASQRERSQGNTIYFGEGSWLTVV.

J is TRBJ2-2 and V is TRBV15; TRBD2 matches 9 bases. Germline V gene data show CDR1 as LNHNV and CDR2 as YYDKDF (reference sequence). The CDR3 is made up of 16 amino acids. V was pared by 0 bases and J by 6 bases, with 5 bases of the junction left unmatched. The CDR3 here is CATSRDPAGGAGELFF. The CDR3 nucleotides are TGTGCCACCAGCAGAGATCCGGCGGGAGGGGCCGGGGAGCTGTTTTTT.

By share, this clone counts as medium-sized. This sequence joins TRBV11-3 and TRBJ2-5, with 12 bases fitting TRBD2. Germline assignment: CDR1 SGHNT and CDR2 YENEEA. Germline trimming cut 8 bases from V and 5 bases from J; bases unmatched to any gene: 6. CDR3 length equals 14 residues. CDR3: CASSGLAGLETQYF. The CDR3 nucleotides read TGTGCCAGCTCCGGACTAGCGGGACTGGAGACCCAGTACTTC.

This clone showed up just once. The chain has TRBV28 and TRBJ1-2; 9 bases are shared with TRBD1. Trimming at V came to 4 bases and at J to 4 bases, leaving 7 bases not matched to a gene. Per germline, CDR1 MDHEN and CDR2 SYDVKM. This CDR3 is 15 amino acids long. The CDR3 DNA follows: TGTGCCAGCAGTTCCGCTACGACAGGGGGCTATGGCTACACCTTC. Translating gives CASSSATTGGYGYTF.

This clone was seen many times. The chain recombines TRBV6-8 with TRBJ1-2, with D possibly TRBD1 on 6 matching bases. CDR3 length: 13 residues. V lost 4 bases, J lost 8 bases, and 14 bases lay in between. Germline CDR1 reads MNHGY; CDR2 reads SAAAGT. CDR3 DNA: TGTGCCAGCAGTTCCGACGGGGGGCACGGCTACACCTTC. This translates into CASSSDGGHGYTF.

This chain uses TRBV19 with TRBJ1-2; D ambiguous. CDR3 length equals 13 residues. Between the trimmed V and J ends, which lost 3 bases and 4 bases, there was a span of 9 bases. Looked up from germline, CDR1 is LNHDA and CDR2 is SQIVND (reference sequence). The CDR3: CASSMTISYGYTF. In nucleotides, the CDR3 is TGTGCCAGTAGTATGACTATTAGCTATGGCTACACCTTC.